The 9 T cell receptor beta chains given below trace back to one sample, sequenced in a study of blood T cell repertoires in COVID-19. Assay used: immunoSEQ multiplex PCR; TCRdb lists only in-frame clones, some missing. The repertoire holds 150,000 to 200,000 clones, with approximately 93% as singletons. What was sequenced was peripheral blood. Receptor source: a woman aged 60-75 years with COVID-19, enrolled during active disease.

The rearrangement joins TRBV18 to TRBJ1-2; TRBD1 matches 9 bases. Germline lookup yields CDR1 KGHSH and CDR2 LQKENI. CDR3 length: 15 residues. With V trimmed by 5 bases and J by 7 bases, 11 bases remained unmatched. Here the CDR3 reads CASSNGQGSVSGYTF. In nucleotides, the CDR3 is TGTGCCAGCTCAAACGGACAGGGGTCCGTAAGTGGCTACACCTTC.

The chain joins TRBV10-2 to TRBJ2-1; the match to TRBD2 covers 13 bases. After removal of 3 bases from V and 6 bases from J, the junction contained 5 bases not matched to a gene. Germline CDR1 reads WSHSY; CDR2 reads SAAADI. CDR3 length equals 16 residues. The CDR3 DNA reads TGCGCCAGCAGTGATCTGACTAGCGGGGGGCCCAATGAGCAGTTCTTC. Its protein is CASSDLTSGGPNEQFF.

V is TRBV4-3 and J is TRBJ2-2, with 11 bases matching TRBD2. This CDR3 is built from 18 residues. Germline V gene data show CDR1 as LGHNA and CDR2 as YSLEER. The ends lost 3 bases at V and 4 bases at J; junction bases unmatched: 10. The CDR3 DNA reads TGCGCCAGCAGCCAGGGGTCGGAGGGACTAGCGGTCACCGGGGAGCTGTTTTTT. As protein: CASSQGSEGLAVTGELFF.

This sequence joins TRBV12-5 and TRBJ2-1, with 7 bases that match TRBD2. The CDR3 is 14 residues long. V shed 3 bases, J shed 9 bases, and the junction held 8 bases outside the gene matches. CDR1 and CDR2 from the germline V gene are LGHNT and FRNRAP. Here the CDR3 DNA reads TGTGCTAGTGGTTTCCGGACTCGCGGGGGTGAGCAGTTCTTC. Its protein is CASGFRTRGGEQFF.

This clone was counted a single time. The chain has TRBV7-9 and TRBJ2-7; the D gene is possibly TRBD1 (5 bases). Germline V gives CDR1 SEHNR, CDR2 FQNEAQ (reference sequence). The CDR3 is 13 residues long. Trimming removed 5 bases at V and 6 bases at J, with 14 bases between. CDR3 DNA sequence: TGTGCCAGCAGCCCGGGTCCCCAGGGCGAGCAGTACTTC. This translates into CASSPGPQGEQYF.

This rearrangement joins TRBV2 to TRBJ1-1; 9 bases are shared with TRBD1. Looked up from germline, CDR1 is SNHLY and CDR2 is FYNNEI. The CDR3 has 17 residues. Losses at the gene ends were 6 bases for V and 4 bases for J; bases not matched to a gene: 15. CDR3 nucleotides: TGTGCCAGCAGAACCGGGACAGGGCCACCGGGGCGCACTGAAGCTTTCTTT. This sequence encodes CASRTGTGPPGRTEAFF.

The chain joins TRBV7-3 to TRBJ1-4, with a tentative D call TRBD1 (6 bases). The CDR3 runs to 16 residues. The germline V and J ends were trimmed by 6 bases and 3 bases, with 17 bases remaining between them. Per the germline V gene, CDR1 is SGHTA and CDR2 is FQGTGA. For the CDR3, the DNA is TGTGCCAGCAGATCACCTGGCCGGACAGCTAATGAAAAACTGTTTTTT. Its translation: CASRSPGRTANEKLFF. The full variable domain, with the rest looked up from reference TRBV7-3 and TRBJ1-4, is GAGVSQTPSNKVTEKGKYVELRCDPISGHTALYWYRQSLGQGPEFLIYFQGTGAADDSGLPNDRFFAVRPEGSVSTLKIQRTERGDSAVYLCASRSPGRTANEKLFFGSGTQLSVL.

The rearrangement joins TRBV7-9 to TRBJ1-1; D unresolved. Per the germline V gene, CDR1 is SEHNR and CDR2 is FQNEAQ (reference sequence). The CDR3 is made up of 12 amino acids. The ends were cut back, 0 bases at V and 10 bases at J, with 9 bases in the middle. In DNA form, the CDR3 reads TGTGCCAGCAGCTTAGCTCCCGGAGGAGCTTTCTTT. This encodes CASSLAPGGAFF. The full variable domain, with the rest looked up from reference TRBV7-9 and TRBJ1-1, is DTGVSQNPRHKITKRGQNVTFRCDPISEHNRLYWYRQTLGQGPEFLTYFQNEAQLEKSRLLSDRFSAERPKGSFSTLEIQRTEQGDSAMYLCASSLAPGGAFFGQGTRLTVV.

The J gene is TRBJ1-1, the V gene TRBV7-9; D is undetermined. The CDR3 consists of 14 residues. Trimming cost V 1 base and J 4 bases, with 10 bases left between them. Germline CDR1 and CDR2: SEHNR and FQNEAQ (reference sequence). The CDR3 coding sequence is TGTGCCAGCAGCTTAGGAGGGTTAGCCACTGAAGCTTTCTTT. Its protein product is CASSLGGLATEAFF.